This T cell receptor (beta chain) was documented in a study of blood T cell repertoires in COVID-19. Measured with immunoSEQ multiplex PCR; TCRdb has only the in-frame clones, and not every one. The table shows a few hundred thousand clones, with 82% occurring only once. The CDR3 length is 16 residues. V was clipped by 1 base and J by 5 bases; unmatched bases: 6. Germline V gene lookup returns CDR1 LGHNT and CDR2 FRNRAP. The chain joins TRBV12-5 to TRBJ2-5; 11 bases are a match to TRBD2. What was sequenced was peripheral blood. This clonotype originated in a woman in her sixties or seventies with COVID-19, enrolled during active disease. The CDR3 DNA sequence: TGTGCTAGTGGTTTGGGGCTAGCGGGAGGACTCGAGACCCAGTACTTC. Protein product: CASGLGLAGGLETQYF.